One sample yielded the 16 T cell receptor beta chains listed below, sequenced in a study of beta chain features in type 1 diabetes. Study-level points and caveats: TCRB CDR3s were moderately but significantly shorter in Type 1 diabetes patients in all four CD4+ subsets.

Antigen specificity for these receptors is unknown. Expressed TCRB transcripts were sequenced, since all the RNA that had been isolated was reverse transcribed. Using immunoSEQ multiplex PCR, the repertoire was profiled, and TCRdb retains in-frame clones only, with some absent. The sample records some 200,000 clones, 16% being singletons. The sample consisted of naive CD4+ T cells from blood. All receptors derive from a man aged 25 to 40 with type 1 diabetes.

This clone came up a few times. The genes are TRBV9 and TRBJ2-2; D is ambiguous. Trimming stripped 0 bases from V and 0 bases from J, with 9 bases between. CDR3 length equals 16 residues. CDR1 SGDLS and CDR2 YYNGEE come from the germline V gene. The CDR3 nucleotides read TGTGCCAGCAGCGTAGGTGTCGGCTCGAACACCGGGGAGCTGTTTTTT. Amino acid sequence: CASSVGVGSNTGELFF.

There are a few counts of this clone. The J gene is TRBJ2-2, the V gene TRBV9, with TRBD1 matching 12 bases. The V segment lost 3 bases and the J segment 6 bases; nucleotides outside the gene matches: 6. This CDR3 region has 16 residues. Germline CDR1 reads SGDLS; CDR2 reads YYNGEE. The CDR3 reads CASSESGTGGPGELFF. The DNA of the CDR3 is TGTGCCAGCAGCGAATCCGGGACAGGGGGCCCCGGGGAGCTGTTTTTT.

The chain uses TRBV7-9 and TRBJ2-5; 9 nucleotides agree with TRBD2. Germline CDR1 is SEHNR and CDR2 is FQNEAQ (reference sequence). Trimming cost V 3 bases and J 5 bases; bases outside gene matches: 4. The CDR3 loop spans 14 amino acids. The DNA for the CDR3 is TGTGCCAGCAGCTTTAGCGGGGGTCGGGAGACCCAGTACTTC. This encodes CASSFSGGRETQYF.

This clone was detected a few times. The chain links TRBV4-3 to TRBJ2-2; perhaps TRBD2 as D (5 bases). The CDR3 is 17 amino acids. The germline V gene encodes CDR1 LGHNA and CDR2 YSLEER. V dropped 0 bases and J dropped 4 bases, with 15 bases sitting between them. The CDR3 is CASSQEVGDVGTGELFF. The CDR3 DNA reads TGCGCCAGCAGCCAAGAAGTCGGGGATGTGGGCACCGGGGAGCTGTTTTTT.

This clone turned up a few times. The chain uses TRBV30 and TRBJ1-1; D is ambiguous. With 0 bases removed from V and 11 bases from J, the gap between germline ends came to 10 bases. Germline-derived CDR1 and CDR2 are GTSNPN and SVGIG (reference sequence). CDR3 size: 11 residues. CDR3 sequence: CAWSVSKEAFF. The CDR3 nucleotides read TGTGCCTGGAGTGTATCGAAAGAGGCTTTCTTT.

This clone turned up a few times. The chain combines TRBV9 with TRBJ1-5; 8 bases match TRBD1. J gave up 4 bases and V 3 bases, and 12 bases lay outside the gene matches. This CDR3 is 17 amino acids long. CDR1 and CDR2 (germline): SGDLS, YYNGEE. The CDR3 DNA sequence: TGTGCCAGCAGCGCAGCGATCAGACAGGGGTGGAATCAGCCCCAGCATTTT. Its protein product is CASSAAIRQGWNQPQHF.

There are a few counts of this clone. The genes are TRBV25-1 and TRBJ1-1, with D maybe TRBD1 (6 bases). The CDR3 contains 12 residues. The V gene lost 3 bases and the J gene lost 10 bases, with 12 bases spanning the gap. Looked up from germline, CDR1 is MGHDK and CDR2 is SYGVNS. The chain's CDR3 is CASSDRGLGAFF. CDR3 nucleotide sequence: TGTGCCAGCAGTGACAGGGGTTTGGGAGCTTTCTTT.

The rearrangement links TRBV25-1 to TRBJ2-1; tentative D call: TRBD1 (6 bases). The CDR3 contains 15 residues. The germline gives CDR1 MGHDK, CDR2 SYGVNS. The V end was cut by 2 bases, the J end by 2 bases, with 10 bases between. The chain's CDR3 is CASSEPTGTYNEQFF. As DNA, the CDR3 is TGTGCCAGCAGTGAACCTACAGGGACCTACAATGAGCAGTTCTTC. The complete variable domain, with remaining parts taken from reference TRBV25-1 and TRBJ2-1, reads EADIYQTPRYLVIGTGKKITLECSQTMGHDKMYWYQQDPGMELHLIHYSYGVNSTEKGDLSSESTVSRIRTEHFPLTLESARPSHTSQYLCASSEPTGTYNEQFFGPGTRLTVL.

This clone was detected only a few times. The chain combines TRBV28 with TRBJ2-3, with no clear D. CDR3 length: 14 amino acids. The V gene lost 10 bases and the J gene lost 5 bases, with 19 bases spanning the gap. Germline-derived CDR1 and CDR2 are MDHEN and SYDVKM. This CDR3 reads CATNGVGVGDTQYF. Here the CDR3 DNA reads TGTGCCACCAATGGAGTCGGAGTAGGAGATACGCAGTATTTT.

Here the CDR3 reads CASSPREPDTQYF. The CDR3 bases are TGTGCCAGCTCACCCAGAGAACCAGATACGCAGTATTTT. J is TRBJ2-3 and V is TRBV18; D call uncertain. The length of the CDR3 is 13 residues. Germline-derived CDR1 and CDR2 are KGHSH and LQKENI. Deletions cut 3 bases from V and 4 bases from J, with 8 bases between. Filled out from reference TRBV18 and TRBJ2-3, the complete variable domain reads NAGVMQNPRHLVRRRGQEARLRCSPMKGHSHVYWYRQLPEEGLKFMVYLQKENIIDESGMPKERFSAEFPKEGPSILRIQQVVRGDSAAYFCASSPREPDTQYFGPGTRLTVL.

The genes are TRBV7-8 and TRBJ2-5, with D perhaps TRBD1 (5 bases). Germline V gene sequence: CDR1 SGHVS, CDR2 FQNEAQ. The CDR3 runs 14 residues. Trimming took 1 base from V and 5 from J, leaving 11 bases between them. The CDR3 loop reads CASSLGTSFETQYF. CDR3 in DNA: TGTGCCAGCAGCTTAGGGACATCTTTCGAGACCCAGTACTTC.

The chain carries TRBV7-2 and TRBJ2-3, with a weak D call TRBD1 (5 bases). Trimming pared 4 bases from V and 0 bases from J, leaving 17 bases between. The length of the CDR3 is 17 residues. CDR1 and CDR2 from the germline V gene are SGHTA and FQGNSA. CDR3 DNA sequence: TGTGCCAGCAGCTCATACAGGCGTGAGTCTAGCACAGATACGCAGTATTTT. This sequence encodes CASSSYRRESSTDTQYF.

The CDR3 region has the DNA TGTGCCAGCAGCCAGCGGCGGACTACCAACAATGAGCAGTTCTTC. Its translation: CASSQRRTTNNEQFF. The rearrangement links TRBV7-8 to TRBJ2-1; possible D gene TRBD2, 6 bases. The CDR3 runs to 15 residues. V was cut by 5 bases and J by 5 bases, with 16 bases left in between. The germline V gene has CDR1 SGHVS and CDR2 FQNEAQ.

This clone was seen only a few times. The chain couples TRBV4-1 to TRBJ2-2; 9 bases fit TRBD2. The ends lost 4 bases at V and 7 bases at J; junction bases unmatched: 4. Germline loops: CDR1 MGHRA, CDR2 YSYEKL. CDR3 length: 14 amino acids. CDR3 amino acids: CASSLGLAGGELFF. The CDR3 DNA sequence: TGCGCCAGCAGCCTGGGACTAGCCGGCGGGGAGCTGTTTTTT.

The CDR3 DNA is TGCAGCGTTTACTCCTCGAGCTACGAGCAGTACTTC. This encodes CSVYSSSYEQYF. The V call is TRBV29-1, the J call TRBJ2-7; no firm D call. The CDR3 covers 12 residues. Germline V lookup: CDR1 SQVTM, CDR2 ANQGSEA. With 5 bases removed from V and 3 bases from J, the gap between germline ends came to 11 bases.

The V call is TRBV5-1, the J call TRBJ2-1, with 8 bases identical to TRBD1. The V and J ends lost 3 bases and 5 bases, in that order; junction bases with no gene match: 7. CDR1 is SGHRS, CDR2 YFSETQ, per germline. The CDR3 sequence is 15 residues long. CDR3 bases: TGCGCCAGCAGCTCCTTGCCGACAGGGGACAATGAGCAGTTCTTC. Amino acids: CASSSLPTGDNEQFF.